These 8 T cell receptor beta chains were sequenced from one sample in a study of T cell responses to AZD1222 COVID-19 vaccine. Sequencing was performed with immunoSEQ multiplex PCR; in TCRdb, only in-frame clones are kept and a portion is missing. The sample contains 100,000 to 130,000 clones, 75% to 95% of which appear only once. This material consisted of peripheral blood, taken 28 days after the second AZD1222 dose. The receptors shown here come from an adult who received the AZD1222 COVID-19 vaccine.

The chain is built from TRBV10-3 and TRBJ1-4, with D possibly being TRBD1 (6 bases). Germline CDR1 ENHRY, CDR2 SYGVKD. V lost 0 bases and J 10 bases, leaving 15 bases between the germline ends. This CDR3 comprises 15 residues. The CDR3, as DNA: TGTGCCATCAGTGAGTCGGCTCGGGAGGGGGGAAAACTGTTTTTT. Protein product: CAISESAREGGKLFF.

The gene calls are TRBV4-1 and TRBJ2-4; possibly TRBD2 for D (6 bases). Germline assignment: CDR1 MGHRA and CDR2 YSYEKL. There are 17 residues in the CDR3. V was shortened by 0 bases and J by 0 bases, with 12 bases between the two germline ends. CDR3 DNA: TGCGCCAGCAGCCAAGAGCGGCAGGGAGGAGCCAAAAACATTCAGTACTTC. Amino acid sequence: CASSQERQGGAKNIQYF.

CDR3 bases: TGTGCCAGTAGTAGGATCCGGACAGGGCCCCAAGAGACCCAGTACTTC. Translation: CASSRIRTGPQETQYF. The chain employs TRBV19 and TRBJ2-5; 8 nucleotides agree with TRBD1. The J segment lost 1 base and the V segment lost 4 bases, leaving 8 bases of the junction unmatched. CDR3 length: 16 amino acids. The germline gives CDR1 LNHDA, CDR2 SQIVND (reference sequence).

CDR3 DNA sequence: TGCAGCGTTGAAGATGCCGAGCAGTACTTC. Its protein is CSVEDAEQYF. This chain connects TRBV29-1 to TRBJ2-7; D gene uncertain. Trimming took off 0 bases at V and 6 bases at J, with 3 bases between the two ends. CDR1 and CDR2 (germline): SQVTM, ANQGSEA. The CDR3 covers 10 residues.

The rearrangement uses TRBV9 and TRBJ1-3, with D unclear. V lost 1 base and J lost 0, with 8 bases in between. CDR1 and CDR2 from the germline V gene are SGDLS and YYNGEE. The CDR3 totals 15 residues. CDR3 amino acids: CASSVNRDSGNTIYF. DNA for the CDR3: TGTGCCAGCAGCGTAAATCGGGACTCTGGAAACACCATATATTTT. The variable domain in full, with the rest retrieved from reference TRBV9 and TRBJ1-3, is DSGVTQTPKHLITATGQRVTLRCSPRSGDLSVYWYQQSLDQGLQFLIQYYNGEERAKGNILERFSAQQFPDLHSELNLSSLELGDSALYFCASSVNRDSGNTIYFGEGSWLTVV.

The chain uses TRBV29-1 and TRBJ1-2; D gene unclear. The V gene's germline CDR1 is SQVTM and CDR2 ANQGSEA. CDR3 length equals 13 residues. Trimming stripped 4 bases from V and 4 bases from J, with 13 bases between. Written as DNA, the CDR3 is TGCAGCGTTGTCCAGACGGGTTCCTATGGCTACACCTTC. The encoded protein is CSVVQTGSYGYTF. Based on the CDR3 plus reference TRBV29-1 and TRBJ1-2, the full variable domain is SAVISQKPSRDICQRGTSLTIQCQVDSQVTMMFWYRQQPGQSLTLIATANQGSEATYESGFVIDKFPISRPNLTFSTLTVSNMSPEDSSIYLCSVVQTGSYGYTFGSGTRLTVV.

The CDR3: CASNPSARRGETQYF. The CDR3 DNA reads as TGTGCCAGCAACCCTTCGGCAAGACGGGGGGAGACCCAGTACTTC. The rearrangement joins TRBV11-2 to TRBJ2-5, with a tentative D call TRBD2 (6 bases). The CDR3 extends over 15 amino acids. Between the trimmed V and J ends, which lost 7 bases and 5 bases, there was a span of 20 bases. The V gene's germline CDR1 is SGHAT and CDR2 FQNNGV.

The V call is TRBV28, the J call TRBJ1-1; a weak D match, TRBD1 (6 bases). The germline CDR1 and CDR2 sequences are MDHEN and SYDVKM. The CDR3 covers 15 residues. Deletions cut 4 bases from V and 1 base from J, with 13 bases between. CDR3 amino acids: CASSSPGGRNTEAFF. CDR3 DNA: TGTGCCAGCAGTTCACCGGGGGGCAGGAACACTGAAGCTTTCTTT.